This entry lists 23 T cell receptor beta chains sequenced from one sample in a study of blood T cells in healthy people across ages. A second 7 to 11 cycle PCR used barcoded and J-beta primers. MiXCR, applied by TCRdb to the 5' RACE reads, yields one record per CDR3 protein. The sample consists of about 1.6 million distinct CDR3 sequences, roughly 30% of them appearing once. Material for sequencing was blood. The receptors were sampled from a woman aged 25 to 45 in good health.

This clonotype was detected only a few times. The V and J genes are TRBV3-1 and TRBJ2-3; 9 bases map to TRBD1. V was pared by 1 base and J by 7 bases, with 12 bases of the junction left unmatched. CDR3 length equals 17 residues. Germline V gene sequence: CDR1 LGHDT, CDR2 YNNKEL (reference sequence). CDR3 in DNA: TGTGCCAGCAGCCAAGGGTTGGGACAGGGCCGCAAAAATACGCAGTATTTT. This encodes CASSQGLGQGRKNTQYF.

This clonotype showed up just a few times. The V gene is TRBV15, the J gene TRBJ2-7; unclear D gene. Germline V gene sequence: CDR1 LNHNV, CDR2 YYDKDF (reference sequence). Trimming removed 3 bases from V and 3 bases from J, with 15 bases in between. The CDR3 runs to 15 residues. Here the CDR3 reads CATSSPDAPNYEQYF. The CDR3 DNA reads TGTGCCACCAGCAGCCCGGACGCGCCTAACTACGAGCAGTACTTC.

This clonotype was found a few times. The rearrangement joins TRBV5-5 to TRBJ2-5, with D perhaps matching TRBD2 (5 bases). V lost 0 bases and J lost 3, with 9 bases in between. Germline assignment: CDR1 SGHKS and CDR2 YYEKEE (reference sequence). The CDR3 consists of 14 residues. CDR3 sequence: CASSLEPAEETQYF. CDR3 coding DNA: TGTGCCAGCAGCTTGGAGCCAGCGGAAGAGACCCAGTACTTC.

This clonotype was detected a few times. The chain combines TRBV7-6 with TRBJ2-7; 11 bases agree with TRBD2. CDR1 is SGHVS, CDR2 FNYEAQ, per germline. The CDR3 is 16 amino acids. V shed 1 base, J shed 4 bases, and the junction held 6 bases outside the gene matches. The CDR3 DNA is TGTGCCAGCAGCTTAGTTCTAGCGGGAGGATTATACGAGCAGTACTTC. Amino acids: CASSLVLAGGLYEQYF.

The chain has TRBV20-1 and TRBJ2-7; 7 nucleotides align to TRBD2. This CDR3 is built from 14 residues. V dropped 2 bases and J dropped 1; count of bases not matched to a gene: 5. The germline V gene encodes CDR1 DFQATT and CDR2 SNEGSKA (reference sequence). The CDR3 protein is CSARSTSSSYEQYF. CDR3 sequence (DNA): TGCAGTGCTAGATCGACTAGCAGTTCCTACGAGCAGTACTTC.

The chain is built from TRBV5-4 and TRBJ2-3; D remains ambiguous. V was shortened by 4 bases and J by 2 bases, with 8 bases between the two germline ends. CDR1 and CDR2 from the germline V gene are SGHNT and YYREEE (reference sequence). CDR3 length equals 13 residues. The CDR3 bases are TGTGCCAGCAGCAAAGAGTACACAGATACGCAGTATTTT. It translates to CASSKEYTDTQYF. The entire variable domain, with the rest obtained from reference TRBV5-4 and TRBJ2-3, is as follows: ETGVTQSPTHLIKTRGQQVTLRCSSQSGHNTVSWYQQALGQGPQFIFQYYREEENGRGNFPPRFSGLQFPNYSSELNVNALELDDSALYLCASSKEYTDTQYFGPGTRLTVL.

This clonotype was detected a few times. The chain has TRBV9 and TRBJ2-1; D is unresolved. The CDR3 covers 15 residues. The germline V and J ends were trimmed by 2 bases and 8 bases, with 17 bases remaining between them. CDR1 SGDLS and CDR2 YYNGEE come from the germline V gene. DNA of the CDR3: TGTGCCAGCAGCGTCGAAGCCACCCCTCCCCATGAGCAGTTCTTC. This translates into CASSVEATPPHEQFF.

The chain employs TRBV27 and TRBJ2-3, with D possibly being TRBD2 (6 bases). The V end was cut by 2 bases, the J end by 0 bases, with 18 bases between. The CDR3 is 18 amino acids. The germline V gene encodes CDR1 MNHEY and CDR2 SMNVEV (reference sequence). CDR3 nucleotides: TGTGCCAGCAGTTTAAGGCCTAGCGCGAGACTTAGCACAGATACGCAGTATTTT. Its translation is CASSLRPSARLSTDTQYF.

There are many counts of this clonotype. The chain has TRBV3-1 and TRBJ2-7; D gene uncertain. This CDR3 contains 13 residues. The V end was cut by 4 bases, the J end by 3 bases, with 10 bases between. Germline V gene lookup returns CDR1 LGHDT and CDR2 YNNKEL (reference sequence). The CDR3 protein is CASSRHGNYEQYF. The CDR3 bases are TGTGCCAGCAGCCGTCACGGAAACTACGAGCAGTACTTC.

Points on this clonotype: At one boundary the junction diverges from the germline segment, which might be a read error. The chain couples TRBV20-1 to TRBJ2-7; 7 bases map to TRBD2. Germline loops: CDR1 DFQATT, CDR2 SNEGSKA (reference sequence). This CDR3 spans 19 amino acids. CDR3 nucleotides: TGCAGTGCTGGAGATTGGGCGGGAGAATCAGAGACGACCTCCTACGAGCAGTACTTC. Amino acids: CSAGDWAGESETTSYEQYF.

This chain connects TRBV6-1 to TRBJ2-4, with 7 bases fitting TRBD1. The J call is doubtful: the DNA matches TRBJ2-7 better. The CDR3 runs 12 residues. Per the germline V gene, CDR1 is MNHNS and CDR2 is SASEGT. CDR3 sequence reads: CASNRGPYEQYF. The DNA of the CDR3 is TGTGCCAGTAACAGGGGCCCCTACGAGCAGTACTTC.

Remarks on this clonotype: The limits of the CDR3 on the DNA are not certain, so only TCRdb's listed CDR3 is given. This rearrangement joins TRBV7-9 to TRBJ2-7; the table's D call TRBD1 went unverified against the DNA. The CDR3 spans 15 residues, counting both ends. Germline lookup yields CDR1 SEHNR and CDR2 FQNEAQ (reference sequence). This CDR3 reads CASSVAPGTGSELYF.

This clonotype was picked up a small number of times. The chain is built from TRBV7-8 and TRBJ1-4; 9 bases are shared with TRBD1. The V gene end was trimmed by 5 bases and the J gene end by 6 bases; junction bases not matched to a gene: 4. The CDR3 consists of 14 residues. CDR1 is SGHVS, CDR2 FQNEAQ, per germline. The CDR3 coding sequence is TGTGCCAGCAGCCGTACAGGGGGCCATGAAAAACTGTTTTTT. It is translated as CASSRTGGHEKLFF.

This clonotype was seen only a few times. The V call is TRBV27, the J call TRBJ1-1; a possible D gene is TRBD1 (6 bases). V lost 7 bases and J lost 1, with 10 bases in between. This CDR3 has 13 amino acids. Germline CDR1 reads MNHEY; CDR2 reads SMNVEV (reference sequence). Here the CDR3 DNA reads TGTGCCAGCACCGGACAGAGGAACACTGAAGCTTTCTTT. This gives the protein CASTGQRNTEAFF.

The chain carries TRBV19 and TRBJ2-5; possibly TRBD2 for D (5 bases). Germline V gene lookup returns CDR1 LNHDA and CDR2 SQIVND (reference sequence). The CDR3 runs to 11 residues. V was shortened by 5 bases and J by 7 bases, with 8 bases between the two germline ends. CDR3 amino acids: CASSGGWTQYF. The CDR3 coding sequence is TGTGCCAGTAGTGGAGGTTGGACCCAGTACTTC. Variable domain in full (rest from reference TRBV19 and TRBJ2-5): DGGITQSPKYLFRKEGQNVTLSCEQNLNHDAMYWYRQDPGQGLRLIYYSQIVNDFQKGDIAEGYSVSREKKESFPLTVTSAQKNPTAFYLCASSGGWTQYFGPGTRLLVL.

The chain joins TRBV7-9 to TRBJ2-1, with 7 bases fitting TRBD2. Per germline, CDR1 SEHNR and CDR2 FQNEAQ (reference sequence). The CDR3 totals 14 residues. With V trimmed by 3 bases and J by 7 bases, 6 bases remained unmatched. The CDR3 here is CASSLQGGLNEQFF. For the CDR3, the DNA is TGTGCCAGCAGCTTGCAGGGAGGGCTTAATGAGCAGTTCTTC. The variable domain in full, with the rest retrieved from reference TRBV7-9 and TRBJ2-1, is DTGVSQNPRHKITKRGQNVTFRCDPISEHNRLYWYRQTLGQGPEFLTYFQNEAQLEKSRLLSDRFSAERPKGSFSTLEIQRTEQGDSAMYLCASSLQGGLNEQFFGPGTRLTVL.

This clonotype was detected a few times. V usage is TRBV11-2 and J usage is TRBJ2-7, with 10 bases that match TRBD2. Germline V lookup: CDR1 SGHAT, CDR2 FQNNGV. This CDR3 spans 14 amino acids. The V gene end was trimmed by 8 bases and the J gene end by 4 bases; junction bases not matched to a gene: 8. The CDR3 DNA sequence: TGTGCCAGCGGCTCTACTAGCGGGACTTACGAGCAGTACTTC. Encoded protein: CASGSTSGTYEQYF.

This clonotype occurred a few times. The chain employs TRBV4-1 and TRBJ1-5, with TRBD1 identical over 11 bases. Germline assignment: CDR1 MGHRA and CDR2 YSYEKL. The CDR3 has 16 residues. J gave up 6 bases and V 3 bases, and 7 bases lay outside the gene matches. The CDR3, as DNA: TGCGCCAGCAGCCAGCGGGACAGGGGGTTTTTTCAGCCCCAGCATTTT. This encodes CASSQRDRGFFQPQHF.

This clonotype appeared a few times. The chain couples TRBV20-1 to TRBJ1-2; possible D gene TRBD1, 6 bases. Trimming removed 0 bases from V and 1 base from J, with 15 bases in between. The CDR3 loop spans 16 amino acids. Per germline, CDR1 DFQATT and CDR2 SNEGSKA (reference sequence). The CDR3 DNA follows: TGCAGTGCTAGAGATCTGGGGGCCGAGAGTAACTATGGCTACACCTTC. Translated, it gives CSARDLGAESNYGYTF.

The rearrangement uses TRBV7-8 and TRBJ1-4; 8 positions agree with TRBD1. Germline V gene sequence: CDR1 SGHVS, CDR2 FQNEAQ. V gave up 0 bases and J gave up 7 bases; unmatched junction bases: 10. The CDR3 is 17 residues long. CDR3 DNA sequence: TGTGCCAGCAGCTTAGCTTTGAAGACAGGGGCGGGTGAAAAACTGTTTTTT. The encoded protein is CASSLALKTGAGEKLFF.

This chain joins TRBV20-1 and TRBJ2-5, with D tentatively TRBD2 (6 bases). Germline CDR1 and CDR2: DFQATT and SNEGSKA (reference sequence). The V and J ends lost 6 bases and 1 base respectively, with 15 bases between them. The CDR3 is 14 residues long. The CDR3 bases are TGCAGTGCCGGGAGTGGAGACCTCCAAGAGACCCAGTACTTC. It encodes CSAGSGDLQETQYF.

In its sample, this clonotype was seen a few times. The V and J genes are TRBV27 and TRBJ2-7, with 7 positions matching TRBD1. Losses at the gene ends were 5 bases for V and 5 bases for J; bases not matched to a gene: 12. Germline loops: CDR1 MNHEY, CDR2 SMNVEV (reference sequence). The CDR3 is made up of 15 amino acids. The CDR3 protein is CASSRGVTGVNEQYF. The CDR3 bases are TGTGCCAGCAGTCGCGGAGTTACAGGGGTGAACGAGCAGTACTTC.

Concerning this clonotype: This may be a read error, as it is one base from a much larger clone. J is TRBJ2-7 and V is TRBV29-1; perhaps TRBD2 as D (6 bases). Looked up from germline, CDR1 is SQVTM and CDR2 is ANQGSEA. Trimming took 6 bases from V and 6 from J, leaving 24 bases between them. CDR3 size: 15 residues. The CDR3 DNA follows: TGCAGCGTAGGGGCCGGGACTTATTGGACAAGCGAGCAGTACTTC. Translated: CSVGAGTYWTSEQYF.